The rows below give T cell receptor beta chains drawn from one sample of a study of T cell responses to AZD1222 COVID-19 vaccine. TCRdb's copy holds only in-frame clones and misses some; the assay was immunoSEQ multiplex PCR. The table lists over 50,000 clones, around 89% of them singletons. This specimen consisted of peripheral blood, obtained 28 days after the second AZD1222 dose. The receptors were gathered from an adult who received the AZD1222 COVID-19 vaccine. Each CDR3 is given with its conserved first and last residue. The D gene is left open where the match is weak. The size field is filled for only some rows; it gives once, few, many or a size class.

d_call	clone_size	v_call	j_call	cdr3_nt	cdr3_aa
.	once	TRBV5-4	TRBJ1-2	TGTGCCAGCAGCCCGAAACAGGCAGTCTATGGCTACACCTTC	CASSPKQAVYGYTF
.	medium-sized	TRBV4-1	TRBJ1-2	TGCGCCAGCAGCCCGACTACAGGGACTGGTGGCTACACCTTC	CASSPTTGTGGYTF
.	.	TRBV19	TRBJ2-3	TGTGCCAGTAGTCGACCCCAGACAGATACGCAGTATTTT	CASSRPQTDTQYF
TRBD1	.	TRBV28	TRBJ1-6	TGTGCCAGCAATACCCGGGACAGGGGATATAATTCACCCCTCCACTTT	CASNTRDRGYNSPLHF
.	.	TRBV11-2	TRBJ1-1	TGTGCCAGCAGCCCAGAACCGCGGGGGGCAGGGTTTGAAGCTTTCTTT	CASSPEPRGAGFEAFF
.	.	TRBV6-5	TRBJ1-1	TGTGCCAGCAACCACCAGGAGGGCATGAACACTGAAGCTTTCTTT	CASNHQEGMNTEAFF
TRBD2	.	TRBV24-1	TRBJ2-1	TGTGCCACCAGTGAAGGCGGGAGGCGGTACAATGAGCAGTTCTTC	CATSEGGRRYNEQFF
.	.	TRBV28	TRBJ2-1	TGTGCCAGCAGTTCGACCGACAGGAGAACCAATGAGCAGTTCTTC	CASSSTDRRTNEQFF
.	.	TRBV6-5	TRBJ1-4	TGTGCCAGCAGTTACAGGGGGGGTGGCGAAAAACTGTTTTTT	CASSYRGGGEKLFF
TRBD2	.	TRBV4-1	TRBJ2-3	TGCGCCAGCAGCCAAGTCATAGCGGGGCTAAGCACAGATACGCAGTATTTT	CASSQVIAGLSTDTQYF
TRBD2	.	TRBV9	TRBJ2-1	TGTGCCAGCAGCGTAGGGCTAGCGGGAGGGCCAAGGGTTTACAATGAGCAGTTCTTC	CASSVGLAGGPRVYNEQFF
.	once	TRBV5-4	TRBJ2-2	TGTGCCAGCAGCTTGGAAGGCGTCGTGGACACCGGGGAGCTGTTTTTT	CASSLEGVVDTGELFF
.	.	TRBV18	TRBJ1-5	TGTGCCAGCTCAATCGGGGCCTCTCAGCCCCAGCATTTT	CASSIGASQPQHF
.	.	TRBV6-5	TRBJ1-6	TGTGCCAGCAGTTACCCCGCTAGCTCCTATAATTCACCCCTCCACTTT	CASSYPASSYNSPLHF
TRBD1	.	TRBV7-9	TRBJ2-7	TGTGCCAGCAGTTGGGGACAGGGGATGGAGCAGTACTTC	CASSWGQGMEQYF
.	.	TRBV3-1/TRBV3-2	TRBJ2-7	TGTGCCAGCAGCCAAGAAGGGGGGTTCGACGAGCAGTACTTC	CASSQEGGFDEQYF
.	.	TRBV19	TRBJ1-1	TGTGCCAGTAGTAGCGCGGGGGGGGAAGCTTTCTTT	CASSSAGGEAFF
.	.	TRBV11-3	TRBJ2-3	TGTGCCAGTTCCCCCAGTGGGGGGCCTCACGGCACAGATACGCAGTATTTT	CASSPSGGPHGTDTQYF
.	.	TRBV19	TRBJ2-3	TGTGCCAGTAAGGAGGGCGGAACTAGCACAGATACGCAGTATTTT	CASKEGGTSTDTQYF
TRBD2	.	TRBV11-3	TRBJ2-1	TGTGCCAGCAGCTCGGGACTAGCGGGCCCCTACAATGAGCAGTTCTTC	CASSSGLAGPYNEQFF
.	.	TRBV7-2	TRBJ1-2	TGTGCCAGCAGCTCCACGAACATGGGGGGGACAACCTATGGCTACACCTTC	CASSSTNMGGTTYGYTF
.	.	TRBV25-1	TRBJ2-1	TGTGCCAGCAGCCCGACCCAGAGCTCCTACAATGAGCAGTTCTTC	CASSPTQSSYNEQFF
.	.	TRBV28	TRBJ1-2	TGTGCCAGCAGTTCCGAGATCTATGGCTACACCTTC	CASSSEIYGYTF
.	.	TRBV21-1	TRBJ2-1	TGTGCCAGCAGCAAAGGGGGACAGGGGCAATACATGGACAATGAGCAGTTCTTC	CASSKGGQGQYMDNEQFF
TRBD1	.	TRBV19	TRBJ1-2	TGTGCCAGTACCCTATACCGGGACAGGTCCTATGGCTACACCTTC	CASTLYRDRSYGYTF
TRBD2	once	TRBV4-1	TRBJ2-1	TGCGCCAGCAGCCAATCCGGGACTAGCGACTACAATGAGCAGTTCTTC	CASSQSGTSDYNEQFF
.	.	TRBV3-1/TRBV3-2	TRBJ2-1	TGTGCCAGCAGCTTGTCAGGCGAGCAGTTCTTC	CASSLSGEQFF
.	.	TRBV19	TRBJ1-2	TGTGCCAGTAGTATAGATGGATCAGGGATTGGAGGCTACACCTTC	CASSIDGSGIGGYTF
.	.	TRBV3-1/TRBV3-2	TRBJ2-7	TGTGCCAGCAGCCAAGTGCCGGGAAACTACGAGCAGTACTTC	CASSQVPGNYEQYF
.	.	TRBV4-3	TRBJ1-2	TGCGCCAGCAGCCAAGTTCACGAGAACTATGGCTACACCTTC	CASSQVHENYGYTF
.	.	TRBV24-1	TRBJ1-5	TGTGCCACCAGTGGTCAGGGGTTAAGCAATCAGCCCCAGCATTTT	CATSGQGLSNQPQHF
TRBD1	.	TRBV27	TRBJ2-7	TGTGCCAGCAGCGCAGAGGGACAGGGGGCTTTCGAGCAGTACTTC	CASSAEGQGAFEQYF
TRBD1	.	TRBV5-5	TRBJ1-2	TGTGCCAGCAAACCGGGACAGCCGAACTATGACTACACCTTC	CASKPGQPNYDYTF
.	.	TRBV30	TRBJ1-2	TGTGCCTGGAGCCCTGGTGGTGGCTACACCTTC	CAWSPGGGYTF
TRBD2	.	TRBV2	TRBJ2-3	TGTGCCAGCAGGGGAAGCGGGAGGCATGTAGATACGCAGTATTTT	CASRGSGRHVDTQYF
.	.	TRBV7-2	TRBJ1-2	TGTGCCAGCAGCACAGGGCCGTGGTATGGCTACACCTTC	CASSTGPWYGYTF
.	.	TRBV19	TRBJ2-3	TGTGCCAGTAGAAGAGCACTGGGAGGAGTGGCAGATACGCAGTATTTT	CASRRALGGVADTQYF
.	.	TRBV5-6	TRBJ1-1	TGTGCCAGCAGCTTCTACTACTCGGGAACGGCTGAAGCTTTCTTT	CASSFYYSGTAEAFF
.	.	TRBV25-1	TRBJ2-1	TGTGCCAGCAATATAGGGAGCTCCTACAATGAGCAGTTCTTC	CASNIGSSYNEQFF
TRBD1	.	TRBV28	TRBJ1-1	TGTGCCAGCAGTTTGGGCCAGGGGGCGGCTTTCTTT	CASSLGQGAAFF
.	.	TRBV5-6	TRBJ1-5	TGTGCCAGCAGCCCCGGGCCCGCCGGCAATCAGCCCCAGCATTTT	CASSPGPAGNQPQHF
TRBD1	.	TRBV5-1	TRBJ1-1	TGCGCCAGCAGCTTTCAGGGGGTGAACACTGAAGCTTTCTTT	CASSFQGVNTEAFF
TRBD1	.	TRBV19	TRBJ2-1	TGTGCCAGTAGTATCGGACAGGAGCGATATCAGGAGCAGTTCTTC	CASSIGQERYQEQFF
TRBD1	once	TRBV7-9	TRBJ1-4	TGTGCCAGCAGCTTAAGGACAGGGGGAAATGAAAAACTGTTTTTT	CASSLRTGGNEKLFF
.	.	TRBV13	TRBJ2-5	TGTGCCAGCAGCTTGGGACGGGTATCAGAGACCCAGTACTTC	CASSLGRVSETQYF
.	.	TRBV5-1	TRBJ1-6	TGCGCCAGCAGCAGACAGGAAACAGGGTCCTATAATTCACCCCTCCACTTT	CASSRQETGSYNSPLHF
TRBD1	.	TRBV5-1	TRBJ1-1	TGCGCCAGCAGCTTATCCGGGACAGGGAACACTGAAGCTTTCTTT	CASSLSGTGNTEAFF
.	.	TRBV4-1	TRBJ2-7	.	CASSQVSAPGDSSYEQYF
.	.	TRBV25-1	TRBJ1-2	TGTGCCAGCATGGGCAGGGAGAATGATGGCTACACCTTC	CASMGRENDGYTF
.	.	TRBV7-9	TRBJ1-2	TGTGCCAGCAGCTTAACAAATAACTATGGCTACACCTTC	CASSLTNNYGYTF